Here is one T cell receptor beta chain with its context. Its antigen is not yet known. No much larger clone exists at a distance of one base, and base qualities are not known. The data are from a study of cytomegalovirus exposure and HLA in healthy donors (dated by TCRdb to about 2017). Looking at the study overall: According to an earlier analysis of 587 of the donors, 150 million to 200 million T cells yielded 117 million unique TCR beta sequences and roughly 280 Gb of sequence data. Among about 360 genotyped donors of the cohort, an average of 235,054 unique TCR beta nucleotide sequences were sequenced per donor, about a sixth of them non-productive. The number of typed donors differed by locus: about 620-640 for A, B, C, DRB1 and DQB1; 522 for DQA1; 600 to 610 for DPA1; and roughly 470 for DPB1. An earlier analysis of some 600 of the donors applied high-throughput TCR beta sequencing to assess whether each TCR beta V gene segment acted as functional or pseudogenic. Along with the approximately 650-subject first cohort, a separate validation cohort of some 130 different subjects was used. The genetic ancestry cluster associated with self-reported Caucasian donors included over 80% of the roughly 400 genotyped donors. In a later analysis, previously published TCR beta repertoires from 670 or so donors were re-analyzed and high-resolution HLA genotyping was added so that TCR occurrence patterns could be studied. All discovery cohort repertoires had been generated on a single sequencing platform. A later genetic analysis used genome-wide SNP genotypes for about 60% of the roughly 670 donors, treating that subset as a discovery cohort. Four or five DR-DQ haplotypes were handled as single units for association and clustering, since linkage in the cohort was strong. The T cell repertoires of 670 or so subjects were profiled by immunosequencing and related to cytomegalovirus serostatus. Rather than using new phenotypic data, the later analysis identified candidate immune exposures from TCR beta sequences and from how often those sequences occurred across donors. Donor age, sex, ethnicity and CMV serostatus were collected together with the repertoire data. Approximately 300 gigabases of sequencing data and roughly 90 million unique TCR sequences were included in an early release covering over 600 HLA-typed donors. The aim of the study was to test whether cataloging public T cell receptors could identify signatures of past pathogen exposure. HLA typing covered class I and class II loci at four-digit resolution. High-throughput TCR immunosequencing, statistical association of individual TCRs with disease status, and machine learning were combined to predict cytomegalovirus infection status.

The cohort comprised approximately 700 healthy bone marrow donors. At the time of sampling, every cohort member was nominally healthy, though immune exposures that went unrecorded were likely present. The donor tested CMV seronegative and was one of the 352 seronegative cohort members. A peripheral blood sample was provided by each donor, and peripheral blood mononuclear cells were used for TCR beta sequencing. The Qiagen DNeasy Blood Extraction Kit was used to extract genomic DNA from the blood cell samples. Results the study describes overall, beyond this receptor: The classifier was reported to diagnose cytomegalovirus status with high specificity and sensitivity in both the original and validation cohorts. According to the authors, the approach could potentially be generalized to other disease states and immunological phenotypes. Because counts were too low, approximately 18 rarely observed V segments, including chromosome 9 orphons, were excluded from the earlier analysis of around 590 of the donors. In a later analysis, HLA-associated TCR beta chains showed more clonal expansion and lower generation probabilities than non-associated chains that were equally common. Because the 87-base-pair reads could not distinguish some IMGT-functional V segments, including TRBV6-2 and TRBV6-3, those segments were excluded. A few of the identified cytomegalovirus-associated TCR beta chains were confirmed in vitro to be specific for cytomegalovirus antigens. In a later analysis, most CMV-associated TCR beta chains were found to appear HLA-restricted, with HLA associations seemingly driven largely by CMV exposure. In a later analysis, 15,000 to 20,000 TCR beta sequences were associated with specific HLA alleles at a false discovery rate of 0.05. Correlated functional status among segregating V segments might reflect linkage disequilibrium, but an unknown experimental factor could not be ruled out. A further reported finding was that TCR beta sequences accurately predicted the HLA-A and HLA-B alleles for most subjects in the first cohort. In a later genetic analysis, fewer N-insertions in productive TCRs were reported among donors in an Asian-associated ancestry cluster than the roughly 710-donor mean. This cohort had only TCR beta chains sequenced, and the lack of alpha or paired-chain data limited which features could be detected. According to a later analysis, parvovirus B19, influenza, CMV and Epstein-Barr virus appeared linked to several top co-occurrence clusters. The study gave a list of over 150 TCR beta chains associated with cytomegalovirus. A later analysis found that TCR association rates varied across HLA loci, with DRB1 alleles showing the most associated TCRs and HLA-C alleles the fewest. Presence/absence analyses assumed roughly uniform sequencing depth across donors, an assumption that may not hold. HLA typing was unavailable for some donors at each locus, so association tests used only the typed subset. Most TCR sequences were seen in very few donors, while some public TCRs were found in many individuals. Broadly in line with IMGT annotations, most TCR beta V segments showed up in productive rearrangements about 87% or about 30% of the time in an earlier analysis of 587 of the donors. When HLA alleles, especially DR and DQ, strongly co-occurred, TCR associations were difficult to assign to individual alleles. For the cohort, immune exposure information was limited to CMV serostatus. A group of highly shared sequence variants was considered likely to be a technical artifact of the sequencing pipeline. An association between a missense DCLRE1C variant and V-gene and J-gene trimming of TCR beta chains was found in a later genetic analysis and replicated in an independent cohort.

To prepare the library, the immunoSEQ multiplex PCR assay was applied. The multiplex PCR relied on a mix of 60 forward primers for TCR Vbeta segments and 13 reverse primers for TCR Jbeta segments. The CDR3 region of rearranged TCR beta genes was amplified from genomic DNA with a multiplex PCR assay. Amplified TCR beta libraries were sequenced as 87-base-pair reads on the Illumina HiSeq System. The original methods were these. In a later analysis, tens of millions of unique TCR beta chains were counted across the 500 to 850 repertoires, and roughly 11 million of these chains were shared by at least two donors. Raw reads were error-corrected and collapsed into unique sequences by a nearest-neighbor algorithm in which closely related sequences were merged to remove PCR and sequencing errors. To assign V, D and J gene segments, CDR3 sequences were aligned to IMGT reference sequences. For a sequence to be retained, at least a six-nucleotide match to both a V gene segment and a J gene segment was required. A rearrangement counted as productive if the CDR3 had no stop codons and remained in frame with V and J, and every other rearrangement counted as non-productive. CDR3 was defined according to IMGT convention as the region running from the second conserved V-encoded cysteine to the conserved J-encoded phenylalanine. The earlier analysis of some 550 of the donors excluded any sequence lacking an unambiguous match to a single V gene segment. An earlier analysis of under 750 of the donors called V segments functional above 56.7% productive rearrangements and segregating when the between-donor standard deviation exceeded 5%. A statistical classification framework was developed to diagnose cytomegalovirus status using the catalog of TCR beta chain sequences. In a later analysis, V and J genes were assigned by comparing TCR nucleotide sequences against IMGT/GENE-DB human TR gene sequences. The TCRdist pipeline was used in a later analysis to assign CDR3 sequences and most-parsimonious VDJ recombination scenarios. In a later analysis, each TCR beta chain was defined by its CDR3 amino acid sequence together with its V-gene family, and reads without a unique V-gene family were excluded. To address suspected cross-contamination and a sequencing artifact, a later analysis removed around 590 highly shared, low-generation-probability nucleotide sequences. In a later analysis, a clonal expansion index was calculated for each public chain from normalized within-repertoire ranks of inferred template counts. In a later analysis, generation probabilities were computed using a VDJ recombination model fitted to out-of-frame rearrangements, and the results were checked against IGoR. Hypergeometric tests were used in a later analysis to score TCR-TCR, TCR-HLA and TCR-CMV co-occurrence, with a repertoire-size bias correction applied to the TCR pairs. A later analysis estimated false discovery rates by permuting HLA or CMV assignments 20 times. In a later analysis, co-occurring TCRs were grouped using DBSCAN, and TCRdist sequence similarity was added for clustering within HLA-allele-positive subsets. Repertoires with fewer than 30,000 or more than 120,000 public chains, plus five repertoires with anomalous nucleotide sharing, were excluded from co-occurrence clustering. Imported from immuneACCESS, the table was reduced by TCRdb to in-frame sequences with V and J called. These copies leave out some clones; in studies compared against another copy, an unresolved V gene accounts for under half, and the cause of the remainder is not known. V and J calls and clone size come straight from that table; D and trimming were deduced from the DNA. The sample includes about 120,000 clones, with over 75% observed a single time. Of the sample, 1.5% to 2% is held by the ten largest clones.

V loses 5 bases of germline sequence and J loses 10 bases, and the interval between the two ends is 14 bases. The germline V gene specifies SGHTA as CDR1 and FQGNSA as CDR2. Counted from cysteine to phenylalanine, this CDR3 has 12 amino acids. The DNA shown is the 36-base CDR3, in frame from base 1. This receptor was identified in a middle-aged man in good health and CMV-seronegative. Sequencing was done on a sample of PBMCs. This receptor chain uses TRBV7-2 and TRBJ1-1, with a tentative D gene TRBD1 over 5 matching bases. The DNA reads as follows: TGTGCCAGCAGCGGGGGGTGGGGAACAGCTTTCTTT. It translates as CASSGGWGTAFF.